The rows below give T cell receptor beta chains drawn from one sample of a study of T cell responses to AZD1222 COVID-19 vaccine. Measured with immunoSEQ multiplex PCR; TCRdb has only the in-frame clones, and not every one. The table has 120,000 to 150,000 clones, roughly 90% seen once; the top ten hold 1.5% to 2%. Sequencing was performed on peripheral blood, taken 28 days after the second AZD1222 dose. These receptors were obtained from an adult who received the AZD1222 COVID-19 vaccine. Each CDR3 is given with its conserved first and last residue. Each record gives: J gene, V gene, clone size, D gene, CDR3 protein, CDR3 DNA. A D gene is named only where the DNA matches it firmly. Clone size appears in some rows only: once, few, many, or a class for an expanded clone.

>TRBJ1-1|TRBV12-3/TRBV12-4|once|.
CASSRQMNTEAFF
TGTGCCAGCAGCAGACAGATGAACACTGAAGCTTTCTTT
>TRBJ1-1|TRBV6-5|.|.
CASMINTEAFF
TGTGCCAGCATGATTAACACTGAAGCTTTCTTT
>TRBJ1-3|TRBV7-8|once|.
CASSGRVPGNTIYF
TGTGCCAGCAGCGGCCGGGTACCAGGAAACACCATATATTTT
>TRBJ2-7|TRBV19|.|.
CASSIDRPGKYEQYF
TGTGCCAGTAGTATAGATCGACCAGGGAAATACGAGCAGTACTTC
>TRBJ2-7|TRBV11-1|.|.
CASSTTTYEQYF
TGTGCCAGCAGCACAACAACCTACGAGCAGTACTTC
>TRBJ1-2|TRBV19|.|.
CASTGNWGGHYGYTF
TGTGCCAGTACCGGCAACTGGGGGGGTCACTATGGCTACACCTTC
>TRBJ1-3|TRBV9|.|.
CASSVGEGSGNTIYF
TGTGCCAGCAGCGTAGGGGAGGGATCTGGAAACACCATATATTTT
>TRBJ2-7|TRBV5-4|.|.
CASSLRPGAREQYF
TGTGCCAGCAGCCTCCGGCCAGGGGCCCGCGAGCAGTACTTC
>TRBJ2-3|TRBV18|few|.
CASSPTSDTQYF
TGTGCCAGCTCACCGACGTCGGATACGCAGTATTTT
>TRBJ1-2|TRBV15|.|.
CATSRGRGDGYTF
TGTGCCACCAGCAGAGGTCGCGGGGATGGCTACACCTTC
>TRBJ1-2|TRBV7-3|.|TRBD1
CASSLMRQGNYGYTF
TGTGCCAGCAGCTTAATGAGACAGGGCAACTATGGCTACACCTTC
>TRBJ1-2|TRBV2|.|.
CASRSDGHGYTF
TGTGCCAGCAGGAGCGACGGGCATGGCTACACCTTC
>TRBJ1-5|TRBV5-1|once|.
CASSLVGGSDQPQHF
TGCGCCAGCAGCTTGGTAGGTGGAAGCGATCAGCCCCAGCATTTT
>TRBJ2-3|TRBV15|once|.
CATEGGTSTDTQYF
TGTGCCACCGAAGGGGGTACTAGCACAGATACGCAGTATTTT
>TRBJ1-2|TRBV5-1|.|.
CASSSAGTDYYGYTF
TGCGCCAGCAGCTCAGCTGGTACGGACTACTATGGCTACACCTTC
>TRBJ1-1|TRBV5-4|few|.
CASSLVYRENTEAFF
TGTGCCAGCAGCTTGGTTTACAGGGAGAACACTGAAGCTTTCTTT
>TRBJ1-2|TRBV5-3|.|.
CARSLTQENYGYTF
TGTGCCAGAAGCTTAACTCAGGAAAACTATGGCTACACCTTC
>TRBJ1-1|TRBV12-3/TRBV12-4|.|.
CASSPLRTEAFF
TGTGCCAGCAGTCCTCTCCGGACTGAAGCTTTCTTT
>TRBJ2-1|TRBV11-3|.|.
CASSAQYGAHEQFF
TGTGCCAGCAGCGCTCAGTATGGAGCTCACGAGCAGTTCTTC
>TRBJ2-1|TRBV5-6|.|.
CASSRVSYNEQFF
TGTGCCAGCAGCCGGGTCTCCTACAATGAGCAGTTCTTC
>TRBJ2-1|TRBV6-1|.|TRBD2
CASSEGLAVYNEQFF
TGTGCCAGCAGTGAAGGACTAGCGGTGTACAATGAGCAGTTCTTC
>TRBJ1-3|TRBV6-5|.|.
CASRIFSGNTIYF
TGTGCCAGCAGGATTTTCTCTGGAAACACCATATATTTT
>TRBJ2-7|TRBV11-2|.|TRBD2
CASSLLGGTYEQYF
TGTGCCAGCAGCCTCTTGGGGGGGACCTACGAGCAGTACTTC
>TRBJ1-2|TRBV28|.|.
CASSPAGGGYTF
TGTGCCAGCAGTCCCGCCGGGGGTGGCTACACCTTC
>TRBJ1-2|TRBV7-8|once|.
CASSLVVAGEGYTF
TGTGCCAGCAGCTTAGTAGTTGCAGGGGAAGGCTACACCTTC
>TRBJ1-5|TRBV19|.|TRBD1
CASTLGGQNNQPQHF
TGTGCCAGTACCCTAGGGGGACAGAACAATCAGCCCCAGCATTTT
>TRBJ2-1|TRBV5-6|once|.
CASSLGGVLHNEQFF
TGTGCCAGCAGCTTGGGAGGGGTCCTCCACAATGAGCAGTTCTTC